Given below is one T cell receptor beta chain in context. Its antigen remains unidentified. This specimen belongs to a study of shared clonotypes between healthy human individuals. Regarding the study as a whole: About 5% of naive CD4 clonotypes were shared across several donors.

CD8 cells classed as naive were CD45RO-negative and positively selected for CCR7, excluding terminally differentiated effector memory CD45RA+ cells. The V gene's germline CDR1 is LGHNA and CDR2 YNFKEQ. CDR3 length: 13 amino acids. Trimming removed 11 bases from V and 3 bases from J, with 13 bases in between. Data came from immunoSEQ multiplex PCR; TCRdb stores just in-frame clones and leaves some out. In the table there are millions of clones, just over 90% of which are singletons. This chain uses TRBV4-2 with TRBJ2-2, with D perhaps TRBD1 (6 bases). Material: naive CD8+ T cells from PBMCs. The TCR sequence derives from a young man in good health. Some clones in this sample may be carry-over from other donors' samples. The CDR3 nucleotides read TGTGCCGCACAGGGTCGGGACACCGGGGAGCTGTTTTTT. It is translated as CAAQGRDTGELFF.